This T cell receptor (beta chain) was captured in a study of vaccination effects on CD4 cells after COVID-19. Overall study: Each participant received a vaccine that was either BNT162b2 or mRNA-1273, given as two doses.

Notes on this clone: Its cognate antigen is unknown.

The method was immunoSEQ multiplex PCR; TCRdb's version includes in-frame clones alone and lacks a portion of them. The sample contains approximately 30,000 clones, more than 60% of which appear only once. The study, taken as a whole, reports: Mainly new vaccine-induced clones made up the post-vaccine spike-reactive clones in convalescents. In the late period after vaccination, infection- and vaccine-induced clones contracted markedly.

The length of the CDR3 is 15 residues. The J segment lost 5 bases and the V segment lost 5 bases, leaving 8 bases of the junction unmatched. The germline V gene encodes CDR1 GTSNPN and CDR2 SVGIG (reference sequence). Before sequencing, viral peptide pools were used by the ViraFEST assay to expand antigen-specific CD4+ T cells. Cultured cells yielded isolated CD4+ T cells after 10 days. It was between March and December 2020 that the person had a SARS-CoV-2 infection confirmed by PCR. Some 2.2 million PBMC per well were cultured with 8.5 to 10 IU/ml IL-2 and approximately 10 ug/ml peptides. The input for sequencing was CD4+ T cells from PBMCs cultured with a peptide pool, taken before COVID-19 vaccination. The V and J genes are TRBV30 and TRBJ2-2, with 10 bases aligning to TRBD2. The sequence was obtained from a human donor who had a prior SARS-CoV-2 infection. Here the CDR3 reads CAWGLSGGPTGELFF. DNA of the CDR3: TGTGCCTGGGGGCTTAGCGGGGGGCCTACCGGGGAGCTGTTTTTT.